These 14 T cell receptor beta chains originate from one sample sequenced in a study of CXCR3-negative and CXCR3-positive naive CD8 T cells. Each TRB cDNA library was prepared by 5' RACE (with UMI labels). From its re-call of the 5' RACE reads, TCRdb lists each CDR3 protein once, without DNA. Its clone listing holds 130,000 or so distinct CDR3 sequences. Sequenced: naive CXCR3- CD8+ T cells from blood. The subset is: CD45RO-CCR7+CD27+CD95- naive CD8+ T cells lacking CXCR3 (TNR3-). The receptors shown here come from a human donor in good health. Some clones in this sample may be carry-over from other donors' samples.

This chain links TRBV2 with TRBJ2-2; there is no DNA to check the TCRdb D call of TRBD1. CDR3 length: 17 amino acids. Germline CDR1 SNHLY, CDR2 FYNNEI. The CDR3 spells CASRNPGAAPYTGELFF.

This chain joins TRBV12-3 or TRBV12-4 and TRBJ2-2; the TCRdb call, TRBD2, lacks DNA for checking. The CDR3 runs to 14 residues. The CDR3 spells CASSLSGPTGELFF.

CDR3 sequence reads: CSAPRTDSYEQYF. V usage is TRBV20-1 and J usage is TRBJ2-7. Germline CDR1 DFQATT, CDR2 SNEGSKA (reference sequence). CDR3 length: 13 residues.

V gene TRBV19 combines with J gene TRBJ2-3; TCRdb proposes TRBD1, but this gene call is untestable without DNA. Germline CDR1 LNHDA, CDR2 SQIVND (reference sequence). The CDR3 has 17 amino acids. The CDR3 sequence: CASSSYFAPGVADTQYF.

The V gene is TRBV7-9, the J gene TRBJ2-7. Germline V gives CDR1 SEHNR, CDR2 FQNEAQ (reference sequence). The CDR3 is 15 amino acids. CDR3 residues: CASSLASTNNYEQYF.

V gene TRBV14 combines with J gene TRBJ2-5; lacking DNA, the TRBD1 call made by TCRdb goes unchecked. In germline, CDR1 is SGHDN, CDR2 FVKESK. CDR3 length: 15 residues. CDR3: CASSQRDRGHETQYF.

The rearrangement joins TRBV7-9 to TRBJ2-7; TCRdb gives TRBD2 as the D gene, but with no DNA this cannot be confirmed. Per germline, CDR1 SEHNR and CDR2 FQNEAQ (reference sequence). The CDR3 spans 17 residues. The CDR3 is CASSPAGLAKSSYEQYF.

The chain couples TRBV7-6 to TRBJ2-1; TCRdb names TRBD1, which stays unverified in the absence of DNA. The CDR3 runs 15 residues. Germline CDR1 reads SGHVS; CDR2 reads FNYEAQ. CDR3: CASSSTGTAYNEQFF.

The rearrangement uses TRBV29-1 and TRBJ2-5; the D call from TCRdb, TRBD1, cannot be confirmed without DNA. Germline loops: CDR1 SQVTM, CDR2 ANQGSEA. The CDR3 consists of 15 residues. Here the CDR3 reads CSVDGIGANQETQYF.

This chain uses TRBV27 with TRBJ1-5; lacking DNA, the TRBD1 call made by TCRdb goes unchecked. The CDR3 covers 12 residues. The germline CDR1 and CDR2 sequences are MNHEY and SMNVEV (reference sequence). CDR3 sequence: CASRGRGQPQHF.

The CDR3 here is CASSLIGRGNEQYF. V and J are TRBV27 and TRBJ2-7; without DNA, the TCRdb call of TRBD1 cannot be checked. The germline CDR1 and CDR2 sequences are MNHEY and SMNVEV (reference sequence). The CDR3 runs to 14 residues.

The chain has TRBV4-1 and TRBJ2-2; TCRdb's D call of TRBD1 is untestable without DNA. The CDR3 contains 15 residues. Germline V gene sequence: CDR1 MGHRA, CDR2 YSYEKL. The CDR3 sequence: CASSQGHTGSGELFF.

The chain joins TRBV7-9 to TRBJ1-5. The CDR3 consists of 16 residues. The germline CDR1 and CDR2 sequences are SEHNR and FQNEAQ (reference sequence). The CDR3 protein is CASSRMGNSGNQPQHF.

The V and J genes are TRBV29-1 and TRBJ2-1; the D call of TRBD1 rests on TCRdb alone, since no DNA is present to check it. CDR1 is SQVTM, CDR2 ANQGSEA, per germline. The CDR3 totals 14 residues. CDR3 sequence: CSVIDRGRSNEQFF.